This T cell receptor beta chain was sequenced during a study of T cells after yellow fever vaccination. UMIs were added to TCR cDNA along with a universal primer site when it was made by 5'RACE template switching. Using its own MiXCR run on the 5' RACE reads, TCRdb lists one record per CDR3 protein. The data contain about 350,000 distinct CDR3 sequences, approximately 10% of them singletons. This CDR3 comprises 15 residues. Germline V gene lookup returns CDR1 DFQATT and CDR2 SNEGSKA (reference sequence). The ends lost 6 bases at V and 7 bases at J; junction bases unmatched: 11. V gene TRBV20-1 combines with J gene TRBJ2-1; 11 nucleotides agree with TRBD2. This receptor was identified in a man aged 18 to 29 who received the YFV17D yellow fever vaccine. The sequencing here drew on PBMCs, taken on the day of the first yellow fever vaccination. CDR3: CSAVFSGGARNEQFF. The CDR3 DNA reads as TGCAGTGCCGTTTTTAGCGGGGGGGCGAGGAATGAGCAGTTCTTC.